These 27 T cell receptor beta chains were all obtained from the same sample, sequenced in a study of shared clonotypes between healthy human individuals. Repertoires were generated with immunoSEQ multiplex PCR, while TCRdb's copy carries only in-frame clones and drops some. The data show 170,000 or so clones, 66% seen once. The sequenced sample consisted of memory CD4+ T cells sorted from blood. Subset defined: CD45RA-negative fraction. The source is a man aged 30 to 45 in good health.

This clone was recorded once. The V and J genes are TRBV5-8 and TRBJ2-1; possible D gene TRBD1, 6 bases. The V end was cut by 0 bases, the J end by 8 bases, with 18 bases between. Germline CDR1 SGHTS, CDR2 YDEGEE. There are 16 residues in the CDR3. Written as DNA, the CDR3 is TGTGCCAGCAGCTTGGGGCAACAGGGATCTTGGGATGAGCAGTTCTTC. Its translation: CASSLGQQGSWDEQFF.

The chain couples TRBV28 to TRBJ1-1, with 11 bases that match TRBD1. There are 15 residues in the CDR3. Germline lookup yields CDR1 MDHEN and CDR2 SYDVKM. V was clipped by 5 bases and J by 6 bases; unmatched bases: 8. The CDR3 DNA reads TGTGCCAGCAGTGGGCCGGGACAGGGGGTCTCTGAAGCTTTCTTT. Its translation: CASSGPGQGVSEAFF.

This clone was seen more than once but under ten times. V is TRBV9 and J is TRBJ2-3; no reliable D call. CDR3 length: 13 amino acids. Trimming cost V 6 bases and J 2 bases, with 10 bases left between them. Looked up from germline, CDR1 is SGDLS and CDR2 is YYNGEE. The CDR3 region is CASNELPTDTQYF. The CDR3 DNA is TGTGCCAGCAACGAGCTACCCACAGATACGCAGTATTTT.

This clone has a handful of counts. The chain joins TRBV5-1 to TRBJ2-7; no clear D. The CDR3 is 13 amino acids. CDR1 is SGHRS and CDR2 is YFSETQ in the germline V gene. Between the trimmed V and J ends, which lost 0 bases and 6 bases, there was a span of 10 bases. Here the CDR3 reads CASSLEGTGEQYF. The DNA for the CDR3 is TGCGCCAGCAGCTTGGAGGGTACTGGCGAGCAGTACTTC.

This clone was observed many times. The gene calls are TRBV28 and TRBJ1-2, with a tentative D call TRBD1 (6 bases). Trimming pared 5 bases from V and 5 bases from J, leaving 15 bases between. Per germline, CDR1 MDHEN and CDR2 SYDVKM. The CDR3 runs 14 residues. Here the CDR3 DNA reads TGTGCCAGCAGTGCCAATAACAGGGTATATGGCTACACCTTC. Translating it yields CASSANNRVYGYTF.

The CDR3 DNA reads TGTGCCACCAGCGGTGGGACCTACCAAGAGACCCAGTACTTC. Its translation is CATSGGTYQETQYF. V usage is TRBV15 and J usage is TRBJ2-5; tentatively, D is TRBD1 or TRBD2 (5 bases each). Germline V gene data show CDR1 as LNHNV and CDR2 as YYDKDF (reference sequence). Between the trimmed V and J ends, which lost 5 bases and 0 bases, there was a span of 10 bases. This CDR3 has 14 amino acids.

V is TRBV11-2 and J is TRBJ1-2; no reliable D call. The CDR3 spans 12 residues. Germline V lookup: CDR1 SGHAT, CDR2 FQNNGV. The ends were cut back, 4 bases at V and 12 bases at J, with 15 bases in the middle. CDR3 amino acids: CASSSGRATNTF. Written as DNA, the CDR3 is TGTGCCAGCAGCTCCGGGAGAGCGACTAACACCTTC.

V and J are TRBV6-1 and TRBJ2-6; D is uncertain. The V gene lost 3 bases and the J gene lost 0 bases, with 6 bases spanning the gap. The CDR3 has 15 residues. CDR1 and CDR2 from the germline V gene are MNHNS and SASEGT. This CDR3 is CASSEVSSGANVLTF. The CDR3 DNA follows: TGTGCCAGCAGTGAGGTCAGCTCTGGGGCCAACGTCCTGACTTTC.

Comments on this clone: A much larger clone sits a single nucleotide away, making a read error possible. This chain joins TRBV7-2 and TRBJ2-3, with D perhaps given as TRBD1 or TRBD2 (5 bases each). This CDR3 region has 13 residues. CDR1 is SGHTA and CDR2 is FQGNSA in the germline V gene. With 2 bases removed from V and 4 bases from J, the gap between germline ends came to 7 bases. The CDR3 DNA reads as TGTGCCAGCAGCTTACAGGGACCAGATACGCAGTATTTT. Amino acid sequence: CASSLQGPDTQYF.

This chain links TRBV7-6 with TRBJ2-7; 9 nucleotides align to TRBD2. V was clipped by 6 bases and J by 1 base; unmatched bases: 13. The CDR3 sequence is 17 residues long. Looked up from germline, CDR1 is SGHVS and CDR2 is FNYEAQ. As DNA, the CDR3 is TGTGCCAGCAGTCCTAATTATCCTAGCGGGATTTCCTACGAGCAGTACTTC. The encoded protein is CASSPNYPSGISYEQYF.

V gene TRBV5-1 combines with J gene TRBJ2-1; 14 nucleotides agree with TRBD2. V trimming: 0 bases; J trimming: 0 bases; junction bases outside the gene matches: 2. The CDR3 has 18 residues. In germline, CDR1 is SGHRS, CDR2 YFSETQ. The CDR3 DNA follows: TGCGCCAGCAGCTTGGGACTAGCGGGAGGGATCTCCTACAATGAGCAGTTCTTC. This encodes CASSLGLAGGISYNEQFF.

This CDR3 is CASSQEYGRTGELFF. For the CDR3, the DNA is TGCGCCAGCAGCCAAGAATACGGGAGGACCGGGGAGCTGTTTTTT. The rearrangement links TRBV4-3 to TRBJ2-2; 7 nucleotides agree with TRBD2. CDR1 and CDR2 (germline): LGHNA, YSLEER. The CDR3 spans 15 residues. V gave up 0 bases and J gave up 5 bases; unmatched junction bases: 3.

The chain joins TRBV7-2 to TRBJ2-5; D is unclear. V was clipped by 1 base and J by 1 base, with 10 bases between them. The CDR3 is 15 residues long. Looked up from germline, CDR1 is SGHTA and CDR2 is FQGNSA. CDR3 protein: CASSLVWALQETQYF. The CDR3 DNA follows: TGTGCCAGCAGCTTAGTCTGGGCCCTCCAAGAGACCCAGTACTTC.

The gene calls are TRBV7-2 and TRBJ2-4; D perhaps matches TRBD2 (7 bases). Trimming pared 1 base from V and 6 bases from J, leaving 19 bases between. Germline CDR1 and CDR2: SGHTA and FQGNSA. The CDR3 consists of 17 residues. The chain's CDR3 is CASSLGVLDGGRNIQYF. Written as DNA, the CDR3 is TGTGCCAGCAGCTTAGGGGTTTTGGACGGGGGGCGAAACATTCAGTACTTC.

This chain joins TRBV9 and TRBJ2-2; D uncertain. The V gene's germline CDR1 is SGDLS and CDR2 YYNGEE. The germline V and J ends were trimmed by 3 bases and 1 base, with 7 bases remaining between them. The CDR3 covers 14 residues. CDR3 in amino acids: CASSGPKNTGELFF. The CDR3 nucleotides are TGTGCCAGCAGCGGCCCTAAGAACACCGGGGAGCTGTTTTTT.

The chain carries TRBV18 and TRBJ2-7, with 7 positions matching TRBD2. Germline loops: CDR1 KGHSH, CDR2 LQKENI. The J segment lost 0 bases and the V segment lost 0 bases, leaving 8 bases of the junction unmatched. CDR3 length equals 17 residues. The CDR3, as DNA: TGTGCCAGCTCACCACCATCTAGCGGTGCTTACTCCTACGAGCAGTACTTC. Amino acid sequence: CASSPPSSGAYSYEQYF.

The chain couples TRBV11-2 to TRBJ2-7; D is perhaps TRBD2 (6 bases). CDR1 and CDR2 from the germline V gene are SGHAT and FQNNGV. The CDR3 runs to 14 residues. V lost 6 bases, J lost 6 bases, and 18 bases lay in between. CDR3 in amino acids: CASSSLRGRPEQYF. Here the CDR3 DNA reads TGTGCCAGCAGTTCCTTGCGGGGCCGCCCCGAGCAGTACTTC.

In its sample, this clone was seen a few times. This sequence joins TRBV7-9 and TRBJ2-3, with D uncertain. Per germline, CDR1 SEHNR and CDR2 FQNEAQ (reference sequence). This CDR3 is 14 amino acids long. V dropped 3 bases and J dropped 6 bases, with 13 bases sitting between them. DNA of the CDR3: TGTGCCAGCAGCTTTATAGGGTTCGGGGATACGCAGTATTTT. Amino acids: CASSFIGFGDTQYF. Variable domain in full (rest from reference TRBV7-9 and TRBJ2-3): DTGVSQNPRHKITKRGQNVTFRCDPISEHNRLYWYRQTLGQGPEFLTYFQNEAQLEKSRLLSDRFSAERPKGSFSTLEIQRTEQGDSAMYLCASSFIGFGDTQYFGPGTRLTVL.

This clone was picked up a small number of times. The CDR3 loop is CASSQGPASYNEQFF. DNA for the CDR3: TGTGCCAGCAGCCAGGGACCCGCGTCCTACAATGAGCAGTTCTTC. This sequence joins TRBV7-2 and TRBJ2-1; either TRBD1 or TRBD2 may fit D (5 bases each). Germline CDR1 reads SGHTA; CDR2 reads FQGNSA. The V gene lost 5 bases and the J gene lost 1 base, with 12 bases spanning the gap. The CDR3 consists of 15 residues.

The rearrangement joins TRBV9 to TRBJ2-3, with unresolved D. V gave up 1 base and J gave up 4 bases, with 4 bases separating them. The CDR3 runs to 12 residues. Per germline, CDR1 SGDLS and CDR2 YYNGEE. The CDR3 DNA sequence: TGTGCCAGCAGCGTAATTTCAGATACGCAGTATTTT. It is translated as CASSVISDTQYF.

V and J are TRBV6-5 and TRBJ1-2, with a tentative D call TRBD1 (6 bases). CDR3 length: 14 residues. Germline CDR1 is MNHEY and CDR2 is SVGAGI. The V and J ends lost 2 bases and 8 bases respectively, with 15 bases between them. CDR3 sequence reads: CASSYPEGHGGYTF. CDR3 sequence (DNA): TGTGCCAGCAGTTACCCAGAGGGACATGGGGGCTACACCTTC.

The chain recombines TRBV30 with TRBJ1-2; D possibly corresponds to TRBD1 (5 bases). Germline CDR1 GTSNPN, CDR2 SVGIG (reference sequence). The length of the CDR3 is 12 residues. Trimming took off 2 bases at V and 5 bases at J, with 9 bases between the two ends. CDR3 protein: CAWSHRTYGYTF. As DNA, the CDR3 is TGTGCCTGGAGTCACAGGACGTATGGCTACACCTTC. The full variable domain, rest sourced from reference TRBV30 and TRBJ1-2, is SQTIHQWPATLVQPVGSPLSLECTVEGTSNPNLYWYRQAAGRGLQLLFYSVGIGQISSEVPQNLSASRPQDRQFILSSKKLLLSDSGFYLCAWSHRTYGYTFGSGTRLTVV.

The rearrangement joins TRBV5-1 to TRBJ2-7; 10 nucleotides agree with TRBD2. The CDR3 consists of 16 residues. CDR1 and CDR2 (germline): SGHRS, YFSETQ. V lost 4 bases and J lost 0; bases outside the gene matches: 7. CDR3 coding DNA: TGCGCCAGCAGCCCGGAGGGACTAGCGAACTCCTACGAGCAGTACTTC. Translated, it gives CASSPEGLANSYEQYF.

This clone was counted a few times. V and J are TRBV25-1 and TRBJ2-2; D is perhaps TRBD1 (6 bases). Germline CDR1 MGHDK, CDR2 SYGVNS. V lost 2 bases and J 3 bases, leaving 19 bases between the germline ends. This CDR3 has 18 amino acids. The CDR3 is CASSEGGRGFSHTGELFF. The CDR3 DNA is TGTGCCAGCAGTGAAGGAGGCAGGGGATTTAGTCACACCGGGGAGCTGTTTTTT.

This clone appeared once. CDR3 coding DNA: TGTGCCAGCAGCCTCCGGGCCCCTTCGGGCTACACCTTC. The encoded protein is CASSLRAPSGYTF. V usage is TRBV7-8 and J usage is TRBJ1-2; D remains unclear. Germline loops: CDR1 SGHVS, CDR2 FQNEAQ. The length of the CDR3 is 13 residues. V lost 5 bases, J lost 8 bases, and 15 bases lay in between.

The chain uses TRBV27 and TRBJ2-5, with a weak D call TRBD1 (7 bases). Germline loops: CDR1 MNHEY, CDR2 SMNVEV (reference sequence). CDR3 length equals 18 residues. V gave up 8 bases and J gave up 4 bases, with 29 bases separating them. This chain's CDR3 is CASFPNGSRGRNRETQYF. The DNA of the CDR3 is TGTGCCAGCTTCCCCAACGGGAGCAGGGGGAGAAACCGAGAGACCCAGTACTTC.

This clone has a single count. One end of the junction fails to match germline, which may point to a read error. The rearrangement uses TRBV11-3 and TRBJ2-7; TRBD1 matches 10 bases. The CDR3 consists of 12 residues. Germline CDR1 SGHNT, CDR2 YENEEA. This CDR3 reads CASSSDRGIRDF. The DNA for the CDR3 is TGTGCCAGCAGCTCGGACAGGGGGATCCGGGACTTC. The full variable domain, in which reference TRBV11-3 and TRBJ2-7 provide the parts outside the CDR3, is EAGVVQSPRYKIIEKKQPVAFWCNPISGHNTLYWYLQNLGQGPELLIRYENEEAVDDSQLPKDRFSAERLKGVDSTLKIQPAELGDSAVYLCASSSDRGIRDFGPGTRLTVT.